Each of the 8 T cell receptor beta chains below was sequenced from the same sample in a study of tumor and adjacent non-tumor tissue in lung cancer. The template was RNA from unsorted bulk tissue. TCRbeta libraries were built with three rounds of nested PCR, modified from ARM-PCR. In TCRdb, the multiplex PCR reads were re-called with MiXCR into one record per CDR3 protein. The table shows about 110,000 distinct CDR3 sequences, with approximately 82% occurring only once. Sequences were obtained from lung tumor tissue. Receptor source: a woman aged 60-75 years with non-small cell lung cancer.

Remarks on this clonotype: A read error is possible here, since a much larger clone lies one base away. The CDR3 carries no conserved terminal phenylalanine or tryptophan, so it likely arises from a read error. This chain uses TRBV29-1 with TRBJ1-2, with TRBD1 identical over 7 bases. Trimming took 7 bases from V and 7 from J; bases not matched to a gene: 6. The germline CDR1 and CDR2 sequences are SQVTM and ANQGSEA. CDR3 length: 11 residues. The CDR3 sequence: CSARDSLGYTL. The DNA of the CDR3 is TGCAGCGCTAGGGACAGCCTTGGCTACACCCTC.

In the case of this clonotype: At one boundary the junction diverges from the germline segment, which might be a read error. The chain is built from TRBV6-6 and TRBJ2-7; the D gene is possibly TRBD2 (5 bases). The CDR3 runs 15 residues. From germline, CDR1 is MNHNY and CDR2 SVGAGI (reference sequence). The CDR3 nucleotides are TGTGACAGCAGTCACCAGACATGGGGAGACTACGAGGAGTACTTC. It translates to CDSSHQTWGDYEEYF.

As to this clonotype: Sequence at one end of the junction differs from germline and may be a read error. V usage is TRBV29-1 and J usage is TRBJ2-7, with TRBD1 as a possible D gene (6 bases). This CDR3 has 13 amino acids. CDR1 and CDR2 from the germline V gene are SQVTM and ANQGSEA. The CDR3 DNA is TGCAGCGCCTCCGACAGGCGGCCCTACGAGCAGAACTTC. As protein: CSASDRRPYEQNF.

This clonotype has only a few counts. CDR3: CASKDTTSTDTQYF. The CDR3 bases are TGTGCCAGTAAGGACACCACTAGCACAGATACGCAGTATTTT. The chain links TRBV25-1 to TRBJ2-3; D is possibly TRBD1 (5 bases). CDR1 and CDR2 (germline): MGHDK, SYGVNS. The V and J ends lost 9 bases and 0 bases respectively, with 13 bases between them. The CDR3 runs 14 residues.

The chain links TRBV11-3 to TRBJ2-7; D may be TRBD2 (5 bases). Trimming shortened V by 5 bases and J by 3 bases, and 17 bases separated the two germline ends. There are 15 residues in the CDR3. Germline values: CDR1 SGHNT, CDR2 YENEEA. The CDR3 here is CASSNRDGFYYEQYF. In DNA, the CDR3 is TGTGCCAGCAGCAACCGGGATGGTTTTTACTACGAGCAGTACTTC.

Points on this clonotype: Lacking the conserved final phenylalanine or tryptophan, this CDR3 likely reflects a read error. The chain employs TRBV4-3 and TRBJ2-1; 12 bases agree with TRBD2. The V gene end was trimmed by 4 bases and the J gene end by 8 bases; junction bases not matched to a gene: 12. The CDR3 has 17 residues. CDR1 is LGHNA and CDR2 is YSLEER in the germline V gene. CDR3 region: CASSPAATSGSLDEQFS. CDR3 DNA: TGCGCCAGCAGCCCCGCCGCGACTAGCGGGAGTCTGGATGAGCAGTTCTCC.

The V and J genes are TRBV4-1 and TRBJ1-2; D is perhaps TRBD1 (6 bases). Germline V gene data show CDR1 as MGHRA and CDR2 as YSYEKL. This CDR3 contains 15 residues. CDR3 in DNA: TGCGAAAGCAGTCCACGGACAGCAACTCCCTACGGCTACACCTTC. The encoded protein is CESSPRTATPYGYTF.

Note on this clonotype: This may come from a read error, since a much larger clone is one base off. CDR3 sequence reads: CASSAARGYIEQFF. The CDR3 DNA is TGCGCCAGCAGTGCGGCGCGGGGCTACATTGAGCAGTTCTTC. This chain joins TRBV10-1 and TRBJ2-1; a possible D gene is TRBD2 (6 bases). The CDR3 extends over 14 amino acids. Germline-derived CDR1 and CDR2 are WNHNN and SYGVQD (reference sequence).